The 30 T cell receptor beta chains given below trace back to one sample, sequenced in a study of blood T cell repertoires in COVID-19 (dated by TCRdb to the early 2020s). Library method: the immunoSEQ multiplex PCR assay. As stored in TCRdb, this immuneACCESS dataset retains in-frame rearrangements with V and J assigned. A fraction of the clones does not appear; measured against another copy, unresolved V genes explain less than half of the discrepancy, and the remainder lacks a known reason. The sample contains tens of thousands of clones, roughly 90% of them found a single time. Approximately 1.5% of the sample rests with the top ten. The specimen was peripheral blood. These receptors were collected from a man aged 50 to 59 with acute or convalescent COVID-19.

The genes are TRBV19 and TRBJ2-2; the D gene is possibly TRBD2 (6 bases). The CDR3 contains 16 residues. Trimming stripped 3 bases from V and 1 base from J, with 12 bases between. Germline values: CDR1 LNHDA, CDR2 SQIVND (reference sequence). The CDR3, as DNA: TGTGCCAGTAGTATGGGGGAGGTATGGAACACCGGGGAGCTGTTTTTT. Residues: CASSMGEVWNTGELFF.

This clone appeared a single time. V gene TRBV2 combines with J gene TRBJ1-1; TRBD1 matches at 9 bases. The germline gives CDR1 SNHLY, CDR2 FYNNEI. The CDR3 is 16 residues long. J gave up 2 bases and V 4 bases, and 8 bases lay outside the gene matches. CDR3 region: CASSAQGAGVNTEAFF. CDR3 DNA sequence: TGTGCCAGCAGTGCACAGGGGGCCGGGGTAAACACTGAAGCTTTCTTT. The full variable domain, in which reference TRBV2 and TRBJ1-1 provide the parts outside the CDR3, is EPEVTQTPSHQVTQMGQEVILRCVPISNHLYFYWYRQILGQKVEFLVSFYNNEISEKSEIFDDQFSVERPDGSNFTLKIRSTKLEDSAMYFCASSAQGAGVNTEAFFGQGTRLTVV.

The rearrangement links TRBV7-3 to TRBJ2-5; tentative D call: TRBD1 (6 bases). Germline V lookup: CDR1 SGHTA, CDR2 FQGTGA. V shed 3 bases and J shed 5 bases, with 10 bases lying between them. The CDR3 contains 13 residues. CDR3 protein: CASSFGQRETQYF. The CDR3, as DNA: TGTGCCAGCAGCTTTGGACAGAGGGAGACCCAGTACTTC.

CDR3 amino acids: CASATGYNTGELFF. In DNA form, the CDR3 reads TGTGCCAGTGCCACAGGGTACAACACCGGGGAGCTGTTTTTT. This chain uses TRBV19 with TRBJ2-2; weak D call: TRBD1 (6 bases). V shed 8 bases and J shed 2 bases, with 12 bases lying between them. CDR1 is LNHDA, CDR2 SQIVND, per germline (reference sequence). The CDR3 has 14 amino acids.

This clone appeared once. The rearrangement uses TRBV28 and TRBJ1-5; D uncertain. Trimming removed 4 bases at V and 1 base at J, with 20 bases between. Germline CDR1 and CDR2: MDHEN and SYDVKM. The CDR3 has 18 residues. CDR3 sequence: CASSSMVGRESSNQPQHF. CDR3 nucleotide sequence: TGTGCCAGCAGTTCGATGGTAGGGAGGGAATCGAGCAATCAGCCCCAGCATTTT.

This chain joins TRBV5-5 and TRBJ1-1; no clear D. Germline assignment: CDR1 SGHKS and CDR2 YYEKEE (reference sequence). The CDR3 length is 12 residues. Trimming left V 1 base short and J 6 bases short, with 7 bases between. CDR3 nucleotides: TGTGCCAGCAGCTTGTGGGGAGCTGAAGCTTTCTTT. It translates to CASSLWGAEAFF.

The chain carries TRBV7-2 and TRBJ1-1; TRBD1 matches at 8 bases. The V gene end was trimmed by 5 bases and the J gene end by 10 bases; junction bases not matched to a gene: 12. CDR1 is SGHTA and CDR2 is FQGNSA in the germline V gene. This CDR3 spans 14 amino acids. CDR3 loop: CASSRGQGIRRAFF. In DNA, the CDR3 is TGTGCCAGCAGCCGTGGACAGGGTATACGTAGAGCTTTCTTT.

This CDR3 is CASSQGLAGETDTQYF. The CDR3 DNA sequence: TGTGCCAGCAGCCAAGGACTAGCGGGGGAAACAGATACGCAGTATTTT. This chain joins TRBV7-6 and TRBJ2-3, with 13 nucleotides matching TRBD2. The V gene's germline CDR1 is SGHVS and CDR2 FNYEAQ. This CDR3 spans 16 amino acids. J lost 3 bases, V lost 5 bases, and 5 bases had no gene match.

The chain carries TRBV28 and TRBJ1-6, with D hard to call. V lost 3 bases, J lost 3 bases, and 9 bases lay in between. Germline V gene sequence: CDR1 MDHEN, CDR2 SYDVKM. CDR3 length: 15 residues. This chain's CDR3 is CASSLVSSYNSPLHF. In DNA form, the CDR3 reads TGTGCCAGCAGTTTGGTCTCCAGCTATAATTCACCCCTCCACTTT.

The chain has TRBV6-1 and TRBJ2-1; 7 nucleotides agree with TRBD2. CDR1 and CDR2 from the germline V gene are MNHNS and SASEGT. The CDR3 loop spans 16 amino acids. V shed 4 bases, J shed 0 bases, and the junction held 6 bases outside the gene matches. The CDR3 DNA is TGTGCCAGCAGTGGGATCGGCGGGAGCTCCTACAATGAGCAGTTCTTC. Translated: CASSGIGGSSYNEQFF.

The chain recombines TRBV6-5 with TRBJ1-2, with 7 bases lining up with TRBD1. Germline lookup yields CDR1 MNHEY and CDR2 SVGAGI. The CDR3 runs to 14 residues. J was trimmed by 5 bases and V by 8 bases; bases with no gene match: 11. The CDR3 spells CASRGVGQSYGYTF. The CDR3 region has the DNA TGTGCCAGCCGCGGGGTGGGACAGAGTTATGGCTACACCTTC.

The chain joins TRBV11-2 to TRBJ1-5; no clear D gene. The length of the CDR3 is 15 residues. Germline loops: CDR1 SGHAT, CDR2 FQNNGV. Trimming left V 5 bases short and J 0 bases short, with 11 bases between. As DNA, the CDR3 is TGTGCCAGCAGCGCCCCTAATCCTAGCAATCAGCCCCAGCATTTT. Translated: CASSAPNPSNQPQHF. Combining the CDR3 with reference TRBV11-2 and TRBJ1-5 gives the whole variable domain EAGVAQSPRYKIIEKRQSVAFWCNPISGHATLYWYQQILGQGPKLLIQFQNNGVVDDSQLPKDRFSAERLKGVDSTLKIQPAKLEDSAVYLCASSAPNPSNQPQHFGDGTRLSIL.

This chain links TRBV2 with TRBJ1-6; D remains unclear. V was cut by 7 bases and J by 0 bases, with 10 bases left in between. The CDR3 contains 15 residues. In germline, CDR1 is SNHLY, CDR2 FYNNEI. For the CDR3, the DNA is TGTGCCAGCATGGATCCTAGCTCCTATAATTCACCCCTCCACTTT. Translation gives CASMDPSSYNSPLHF.

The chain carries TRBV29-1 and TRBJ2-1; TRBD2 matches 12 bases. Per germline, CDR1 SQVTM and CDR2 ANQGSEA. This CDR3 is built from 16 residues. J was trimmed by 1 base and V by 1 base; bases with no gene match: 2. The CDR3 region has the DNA TGCAGCGTTGAAGGACTAGCGGGAGATTCCTACAATGAGCAGTTCTTC. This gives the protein CSVEGLAGDSYNEQFF.

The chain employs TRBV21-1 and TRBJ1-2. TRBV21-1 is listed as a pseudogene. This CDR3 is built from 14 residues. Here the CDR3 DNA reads TGTGCCAGCAGAATCTTCTTCATAGTCTATGGCTACACCTTC. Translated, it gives CASRIFFIVYGYTF.

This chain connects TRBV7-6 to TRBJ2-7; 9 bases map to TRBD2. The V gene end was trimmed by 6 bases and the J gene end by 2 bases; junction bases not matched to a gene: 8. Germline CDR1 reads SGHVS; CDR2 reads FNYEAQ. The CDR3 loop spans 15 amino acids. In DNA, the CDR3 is TGTGCCAGCAGTGTTTATAGCGGGGGAGCCTACGAGCAGTACTTC. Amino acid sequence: CASSVYSGGAYEQYF.

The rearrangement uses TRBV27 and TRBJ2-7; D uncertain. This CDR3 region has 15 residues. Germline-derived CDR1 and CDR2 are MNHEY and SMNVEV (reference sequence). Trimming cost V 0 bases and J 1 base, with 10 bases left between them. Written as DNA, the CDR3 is TGTGCCAGCAGTTTATCGGTCAGACTTTCCTACGAGCAGTACTTC. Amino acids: CASSLSVRLSYEQYF.

The CDR3 DNA reads as TGCAGCGCCCGCGGGGCAGACCGCTCTGGAAACACCATATATTTT. Encoded protein: CSARGADRSGNTIYF. The J gene is TRBJ1-3, the V gene TRBV29-1; TRBD1 is a possible D gene (5 bases). CDR1 and CDR2 (germline): SQVTM, ANQGSEA. The CDR3 has 15 amino acids. Trimming pared 7 bases from V and 0 bases from J, leaving 16 bases between.

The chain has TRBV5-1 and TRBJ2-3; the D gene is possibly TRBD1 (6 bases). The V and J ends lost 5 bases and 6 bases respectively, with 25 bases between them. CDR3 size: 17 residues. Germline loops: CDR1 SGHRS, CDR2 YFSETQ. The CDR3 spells CASSYSVGRGSMDTQYF. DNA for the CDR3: TGCGCCAGCAGTTACAGTGTGGGTAGGGGGAGTATGGATACGCAGTATTTT.

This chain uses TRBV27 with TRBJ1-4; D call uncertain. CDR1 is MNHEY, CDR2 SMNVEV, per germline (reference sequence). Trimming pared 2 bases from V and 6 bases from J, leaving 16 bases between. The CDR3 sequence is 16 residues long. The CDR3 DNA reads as TGTGCCAGCAGTTTACAGGCAGAGTGGATATATGAAAAACTGTTTTTT. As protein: CASSLQAEWIYEKLFF.

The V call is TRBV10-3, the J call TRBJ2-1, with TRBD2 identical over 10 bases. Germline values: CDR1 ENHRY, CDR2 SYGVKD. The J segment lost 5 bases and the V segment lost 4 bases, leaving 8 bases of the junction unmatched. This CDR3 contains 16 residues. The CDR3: CAISARTSGADNEQFF. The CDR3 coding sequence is TGTGCCATCAGTGCTAGGACTAGCGGAGCCGACAATGAGCAGTTCTTC.

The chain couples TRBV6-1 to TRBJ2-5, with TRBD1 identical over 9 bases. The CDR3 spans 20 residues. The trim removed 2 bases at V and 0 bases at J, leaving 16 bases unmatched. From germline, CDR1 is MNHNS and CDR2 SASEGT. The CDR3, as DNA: TGTGCCAGCAGTGAAAGGGGCAGGGACAGGGCAGACAAGGACCAAGAGACCCAGTACTTC. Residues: CASSERGRDRADKDQETQYF.

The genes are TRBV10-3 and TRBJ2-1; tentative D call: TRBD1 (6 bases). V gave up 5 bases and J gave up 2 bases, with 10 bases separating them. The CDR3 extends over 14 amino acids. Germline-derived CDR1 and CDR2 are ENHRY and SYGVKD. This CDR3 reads CAISPGDPYNEQFF. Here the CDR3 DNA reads TGTGCCATCAGTCCAGGGGACCCCTACAATGAGCAGTTCTTC.

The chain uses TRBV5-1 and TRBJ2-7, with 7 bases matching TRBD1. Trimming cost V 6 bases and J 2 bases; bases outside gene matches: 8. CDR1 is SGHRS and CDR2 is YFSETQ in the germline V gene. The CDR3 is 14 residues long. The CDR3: CASNQQGKTYEQYF. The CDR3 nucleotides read TGCGCCAGCAACCAACAGGGGAAGACCTACGAGCAGTACTTC.

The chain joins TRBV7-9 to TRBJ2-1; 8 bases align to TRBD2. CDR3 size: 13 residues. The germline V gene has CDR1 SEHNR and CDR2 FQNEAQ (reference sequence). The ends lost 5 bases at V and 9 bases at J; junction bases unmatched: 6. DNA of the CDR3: TGTGCCAGCAGCGACCGACTAGCGTTTGAGCAGTTCTTC. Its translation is CASSDRLAFEQFF.

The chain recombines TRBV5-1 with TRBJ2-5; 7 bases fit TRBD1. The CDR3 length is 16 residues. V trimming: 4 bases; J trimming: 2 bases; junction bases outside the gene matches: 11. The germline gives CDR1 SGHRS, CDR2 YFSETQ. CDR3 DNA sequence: TGCGCCAGCAGCCCAGTTGACAGGGTTAGACAAGAGACCCAGTACTTC. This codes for CASSPVDRVRQETQYF.

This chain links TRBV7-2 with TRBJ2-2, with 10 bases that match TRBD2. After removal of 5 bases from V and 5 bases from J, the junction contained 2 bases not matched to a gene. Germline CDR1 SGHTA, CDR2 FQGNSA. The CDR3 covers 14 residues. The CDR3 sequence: CASSISGGTGELFF. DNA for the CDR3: TGTGCCAGCAGCATTAGCGGGGGGACCGGGGAGCTGTTTTTT. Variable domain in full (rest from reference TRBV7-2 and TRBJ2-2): GAGVSQSPSNKVTEKGKDVELRCDPISGHTALYWYRQSLGQGLEFLIYFQGNSAPDKSGLPSDRFSAERTGGSVSTLTIQRTQQEDSAVYLCASSISGGTGELFFGEGSRLTVL.

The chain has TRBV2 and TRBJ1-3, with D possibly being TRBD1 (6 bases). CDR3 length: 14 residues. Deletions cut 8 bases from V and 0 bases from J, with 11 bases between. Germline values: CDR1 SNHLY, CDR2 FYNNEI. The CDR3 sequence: CASHGQLSGNTIYF. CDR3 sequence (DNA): TGTGCCAGCCACGGACAGCTCTCTGGAAACACCATATATTTT.

This CDR3 reads CASSLATSGGYEQYF. In DNA, the CDR3 is TGTGCCAGCAGCTTAGCGACTAGCGGGGGCTACGAGCAGTACTTC. This chain joins TRBV7-6 and TRBJ2-7, with TRBD2 matching 12 bases. CDR3 length: 15 amino acids. The V and J ends lost 0 bases and 3 bases, in that order; junction bases with no gene match: 0. Germline-derived CDR1 and CDR2 are SGHVS and FNYEAQ.

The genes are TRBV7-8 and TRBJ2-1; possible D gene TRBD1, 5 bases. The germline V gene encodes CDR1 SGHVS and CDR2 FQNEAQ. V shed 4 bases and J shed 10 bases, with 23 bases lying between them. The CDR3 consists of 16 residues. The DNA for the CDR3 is TGTGCCAGCAGCTCAGGACGACAGTTTCCCCCGCCAGAGCAGTTCTTC. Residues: CASSSGRQFPPPEQFF.